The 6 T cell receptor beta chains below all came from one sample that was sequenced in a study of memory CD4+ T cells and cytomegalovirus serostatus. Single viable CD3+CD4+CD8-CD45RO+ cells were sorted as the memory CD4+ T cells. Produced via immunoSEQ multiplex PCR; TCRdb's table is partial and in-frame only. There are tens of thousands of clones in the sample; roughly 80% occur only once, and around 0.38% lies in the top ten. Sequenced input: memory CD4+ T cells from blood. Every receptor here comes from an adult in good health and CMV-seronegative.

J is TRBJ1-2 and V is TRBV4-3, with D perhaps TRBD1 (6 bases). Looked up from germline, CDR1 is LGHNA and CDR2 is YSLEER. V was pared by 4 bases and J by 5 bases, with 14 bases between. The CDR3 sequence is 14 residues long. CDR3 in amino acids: CASSPYLTGYGYTF. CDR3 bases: TGCGCCAGCAGCCCTTACCTCACAGGGTATGGCTACACCTTC.

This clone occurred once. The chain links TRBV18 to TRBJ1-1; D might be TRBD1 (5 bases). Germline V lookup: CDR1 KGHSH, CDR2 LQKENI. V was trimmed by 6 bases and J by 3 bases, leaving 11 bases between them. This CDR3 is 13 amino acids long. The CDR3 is CASSPGSHTEAFF. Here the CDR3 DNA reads TGTGCCAGCTCCCCAGGGAGCCACACTGAAGCTTTCTTT. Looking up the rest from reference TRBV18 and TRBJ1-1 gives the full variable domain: NAGVMQNPRHLVRRRGQEARLRCSPMKGHSHVYWYRQLPEEGLKFMVYLQKENIIDESGMPKERFSAEFPKEGPSILRIQQVVRGDSAAYFCASSPGSHTEAFFGQGTRLTVV.

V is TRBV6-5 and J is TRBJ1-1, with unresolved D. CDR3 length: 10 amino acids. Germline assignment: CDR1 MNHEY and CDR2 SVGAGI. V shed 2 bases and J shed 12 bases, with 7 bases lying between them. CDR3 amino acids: CASSYRDTFF. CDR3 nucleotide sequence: TGTGCCAGCAGTTACAGGGATACTTTCTTT.

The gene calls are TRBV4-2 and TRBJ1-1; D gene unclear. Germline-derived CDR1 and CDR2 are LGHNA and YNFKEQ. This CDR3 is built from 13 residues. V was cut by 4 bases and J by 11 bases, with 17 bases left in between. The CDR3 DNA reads TGTGCCAGCAGCCGGGGTTCGGGAGGTTTGGCTTTCTTT. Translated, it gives CASSRGSGGLAFF.

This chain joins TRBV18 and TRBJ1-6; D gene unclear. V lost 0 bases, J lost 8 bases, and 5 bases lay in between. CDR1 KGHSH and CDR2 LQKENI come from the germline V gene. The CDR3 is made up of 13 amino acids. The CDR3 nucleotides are TGTGCCAGCTCACCACCTAATGATTCACCCCTCCACTTT. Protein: CASSPPNDSPLHF.

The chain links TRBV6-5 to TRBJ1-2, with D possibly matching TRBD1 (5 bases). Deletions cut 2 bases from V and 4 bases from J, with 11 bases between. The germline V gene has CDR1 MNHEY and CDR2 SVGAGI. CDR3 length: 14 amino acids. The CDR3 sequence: CASSYQGSGYGYTF. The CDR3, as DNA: TGTGCCAGCAGTTACCAGGGCTCGGGCTATGGCTACACCTTC.